This T cell receptor beta chain appears in the sequencing data of a study of blood T cells in healthy people across ages. Broader study findings: The recorded TCR beta diversity per million T cells decreased in a roughly linear manner with age.

In germline, CDR1 is SGHAT, CDR2 FQDESV (reference sequence). The length of the CDR3 is 15 residues. Trimming took 5 bases from V and 7 from J, leaving 21 bases between them. A sample-barcoded 5' primer and a J-beta primer mix were used in a second PCR of about 7 to 12 cycles. TCRdb used MiXCR to reprocess the 5' RACE reads, holding one entry per CDR3 protein. The table includes approximately 810,000 distinct CDR3 sequences, roughly 35% detected once. As to this clonotype: Its antigen remains unknown.

The sequence was collected from a man aged 18-30 years in good health. Sequencing input: blood. This chain uses TRBV11-1 with TRBJ2-7; D may correspond to TRBD1 or TRBD2 (5 bases each). CDR3: CASSPRGGAMVEQYF. The CDR3 region has the DNA TGTGCCAGCAGCCCCCGGGGTGGGGCAATGGTTGAGCAGTACTTC.